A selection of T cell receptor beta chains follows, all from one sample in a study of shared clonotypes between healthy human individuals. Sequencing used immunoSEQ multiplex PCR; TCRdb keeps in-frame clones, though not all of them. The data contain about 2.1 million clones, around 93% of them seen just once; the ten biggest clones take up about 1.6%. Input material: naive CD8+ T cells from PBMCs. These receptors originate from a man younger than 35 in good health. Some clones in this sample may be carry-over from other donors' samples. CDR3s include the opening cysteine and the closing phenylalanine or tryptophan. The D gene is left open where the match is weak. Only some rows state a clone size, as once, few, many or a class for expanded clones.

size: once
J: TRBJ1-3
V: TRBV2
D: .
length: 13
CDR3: CASPTGSGNTIYF
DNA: TGTGCCAGCCCCACAGGGTCTGGAAACACCATATATTTT

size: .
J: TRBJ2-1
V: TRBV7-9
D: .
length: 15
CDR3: CASSWRALPYNEQFF
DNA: TGTGCCAGCAGCTGGCGGGCGCTCCCTTACAATGAGCAGTTCTTC

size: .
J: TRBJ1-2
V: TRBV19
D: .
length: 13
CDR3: CATVDRTIPGYTF
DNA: TGTGCCACGGTAGACAGGACTATCCCTGGCTACACCTTC

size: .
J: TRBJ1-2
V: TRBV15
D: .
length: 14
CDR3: CATSGGAWDRSYTF
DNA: TGTGCCACCAGCGGGGGGGCCTGGGATAGGAGCTACACCTTC

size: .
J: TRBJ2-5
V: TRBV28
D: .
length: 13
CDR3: CASSLRGTETQYF
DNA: TGTGCCAGCAGTTTACGGGGTACGGAGACCCAGTACTTC

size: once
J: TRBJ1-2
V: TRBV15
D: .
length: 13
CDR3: CATSSTFNYGYTF
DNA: TGTGCCACCAGCTCGACATTTAACTATGGCTACACCTTC

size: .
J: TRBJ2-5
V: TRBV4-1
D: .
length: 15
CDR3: CASSQGWLEKETQYF
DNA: TGCGCCAGCAGCCAAGGGTGGCTAGAGAAAGAGACCCAGTACTTC

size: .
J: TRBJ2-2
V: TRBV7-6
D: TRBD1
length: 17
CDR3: CASSFSADRADTGELFF
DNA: TGTGCCAGCAGCTTTAGCGCGGACAGGGCTGACACCGGGGAGCTGTTTTTT

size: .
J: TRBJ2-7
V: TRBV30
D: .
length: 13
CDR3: CAWSVVGALEQYF
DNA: TGTGCCTGGAGTGTAGTGGGGGCCCTCGAGCAGTACTTC

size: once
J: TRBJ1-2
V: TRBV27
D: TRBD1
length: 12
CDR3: CASRTGVAGYTF
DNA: TGTGCCAGCCGAACAGGGGTGGCTGGCTACACCTTC

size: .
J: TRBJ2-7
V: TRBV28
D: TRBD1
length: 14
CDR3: CASSRGTGINEQYF
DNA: TGTGCCAGCAGCCGCGGGACAGGGATAAACGAGCAGTACTTC

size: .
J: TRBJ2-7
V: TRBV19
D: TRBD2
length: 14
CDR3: CASREAGGPHEQYF
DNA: TGTGCCAGTAGGGAGGCGGGAGGGCCCCACGAGCAGTACTTC

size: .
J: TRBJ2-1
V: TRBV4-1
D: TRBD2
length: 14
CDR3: CASSQASLAGDQFF
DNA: TGCGCCAGCAGCCAAGCGTCACTAGCGGGAGATCAGTTCTTC

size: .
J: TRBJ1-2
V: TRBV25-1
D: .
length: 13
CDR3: CASSEGVPYGYTF
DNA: TGTGCCAGCAGTGAGGGGGTCCCTTATGGCTACACCTTC

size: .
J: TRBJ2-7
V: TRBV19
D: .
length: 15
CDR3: CASSRRPPGGYEQYF
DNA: TGTGCCAGTAGTCGTCGACCCCCCGGCGGCTACGAGCAGTACTTC

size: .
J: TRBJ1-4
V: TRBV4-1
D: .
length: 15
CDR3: CASSPTRREGEKLFF
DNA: TGCGCCAGCAGCCCGACACGTCGTGAGGGGGAAAAACTGTTTTTT

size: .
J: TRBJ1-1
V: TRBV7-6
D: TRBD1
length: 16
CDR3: CASSLVGQGGIPEAFF
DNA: TGTGCCAGCAGCTTAGTCGGGCAGGGGGGGATTCCTGAAGCTTTCTTT

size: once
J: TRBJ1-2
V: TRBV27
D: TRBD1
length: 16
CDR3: CASSFTGRGALAGYTF
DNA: TGTGCCAGCAGTTTCACCGGCAGGGGGGCGCTTGCTGGCTACACCTTC

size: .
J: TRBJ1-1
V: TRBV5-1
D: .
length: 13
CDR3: CASSFLGGSEAFF
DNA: TGCGCCAGCAGCTTCTTAGGGGGATCTGAAGCTTTCTTT

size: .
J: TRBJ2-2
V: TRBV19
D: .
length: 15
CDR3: CASSMEDRSTGELFF
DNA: TGTGCCAGTAGTATGGAGGACAGATCCACCGGGGAGCTGTTTTTT

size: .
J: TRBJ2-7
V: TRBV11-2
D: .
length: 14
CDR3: CASSFWDGPVGQYF
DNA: TGTGCCAGCAGCTTCTGGGACGGTCCCGTTGGGCAGTACTTC

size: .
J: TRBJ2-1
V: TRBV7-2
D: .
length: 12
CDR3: CASSLVRNEQFF
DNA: TGTGCCAGCAGCCTAGTCCGGAATGAGCAGTTCTTC

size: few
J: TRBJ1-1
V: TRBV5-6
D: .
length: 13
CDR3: CASRFEAGTEAFF
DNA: TGTGCCAGCAGATTCGAAGCGGGCACTGAAGCTTTCTTT

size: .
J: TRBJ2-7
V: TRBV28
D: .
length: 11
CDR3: CASSFFGEQYF
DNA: TGTGCCAGCAGTTTCTTCGGCGAGCAGTACTTC

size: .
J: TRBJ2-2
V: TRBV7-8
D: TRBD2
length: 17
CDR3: CASSSALSGRWTGELFF
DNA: TGTGCCAGCAGCTCCGCCCTTAGCGGGAGGTGGACCGGGGAGCTGTTTTTT

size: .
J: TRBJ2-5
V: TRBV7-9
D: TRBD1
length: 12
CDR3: CASRTGAETQYF
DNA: TGTGCCAGCAGAACAGGGGCCGAGACCCAGTACTTC

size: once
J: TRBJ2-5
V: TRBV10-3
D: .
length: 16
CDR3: CAISESLGLNQETQYF
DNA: TGTGCCATCAGTGAGTCTTTAGGACTCAACCAAGAGACCCAGTACTTC

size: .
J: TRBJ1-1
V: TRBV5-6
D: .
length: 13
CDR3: CASSSQGHTEAFF
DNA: TGTGCCAGCAGCTCCCAGGGGCACACTGAAGCTTTCTTT

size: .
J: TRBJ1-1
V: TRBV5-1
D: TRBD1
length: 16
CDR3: CASSSWGTGLNTEAFF
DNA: TGCGCCAGCAGCTCCTGGGGGACAGGGCTGAACACTGAAGCTTTCTTT

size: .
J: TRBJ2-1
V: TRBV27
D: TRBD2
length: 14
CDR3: CASSLGRAYNEQFF
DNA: TGTGCCAGCAGCCTCGGGAGGGCTTACAATGAGCAGTTCTTC